This T cell receptor (beta chain) derives from a study of immune evolution from preneoplasia to lung adenocarcinoma. Study results and limitations: Top clone share appeared to fall from AAH through AIS, MIA, adenocarcinoma.

Of note for this clone: Its specificity is not known.

Germline V CDR1 and CDR2: LNHDA, SQIVND (reference sequence). CDR3 size: 16 residues. Trimming at V came to 5 bases and at J to 0 bases, leaving 4 bases not matched to a gene. After pathologic assessment, macro-dissection selected premalignant or tumor cells for extraction. The assay was immunoSEQ multiplex PCR, and TCRdb's table has in-frame clones only and misses some. The sample holds fewer than 10,000 clones, approximately 79% seen once. The receptor comes from a person older than 75 with lung adenocarcinoma. Sequenced material: FFPE lung adenocarcinoma in situ tissue. The chain carries TRBV19 and TRBJ1-6; 7 bases are a match to TRBD1. The CDR3 loop is CASSSGGSSYNSPLHF. CDR3 coding DNA: TGTGCCAGTAGTTCAGGGGGTAGCTCCTATAATTCACCCCTCCACTTT.